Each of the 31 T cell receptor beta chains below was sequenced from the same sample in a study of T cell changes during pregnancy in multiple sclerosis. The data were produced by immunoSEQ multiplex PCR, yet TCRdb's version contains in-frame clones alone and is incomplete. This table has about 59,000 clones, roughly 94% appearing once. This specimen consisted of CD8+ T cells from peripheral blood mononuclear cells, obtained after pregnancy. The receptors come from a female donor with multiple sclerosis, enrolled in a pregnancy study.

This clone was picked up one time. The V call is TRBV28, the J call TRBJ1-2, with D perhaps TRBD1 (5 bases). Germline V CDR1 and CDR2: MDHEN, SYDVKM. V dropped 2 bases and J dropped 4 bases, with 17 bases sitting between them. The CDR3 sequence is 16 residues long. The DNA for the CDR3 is TGTGCCAGCAGTTTACCGACAGTTTTATCCTTCTATGGCTACACCTTC. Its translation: CASSLPTVLSFYGYTF.

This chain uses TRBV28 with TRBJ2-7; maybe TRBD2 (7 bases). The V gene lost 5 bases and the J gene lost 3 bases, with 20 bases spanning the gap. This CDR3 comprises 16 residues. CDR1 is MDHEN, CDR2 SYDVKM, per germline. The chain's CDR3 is CASSTPGGGGHYEQYF. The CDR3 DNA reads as TGTGCCAGCAGTACCCCCGGAGGGGGGGGTCACTACGAGCAGTACTTC.

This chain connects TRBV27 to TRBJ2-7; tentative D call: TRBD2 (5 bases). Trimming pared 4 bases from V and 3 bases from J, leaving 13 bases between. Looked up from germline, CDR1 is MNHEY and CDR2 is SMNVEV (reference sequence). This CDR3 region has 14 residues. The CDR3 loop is CASSYADGNYEQYF. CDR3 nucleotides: TGTGCCAGCAGTTATGCAGACGGGAACTACGAGCAGTACTTC.

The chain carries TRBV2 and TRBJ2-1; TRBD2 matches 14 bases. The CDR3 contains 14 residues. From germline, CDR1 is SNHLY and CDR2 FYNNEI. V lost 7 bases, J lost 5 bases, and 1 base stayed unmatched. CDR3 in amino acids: CASKGLAGDNEQFF. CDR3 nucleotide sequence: TGTGCCAGCAAGGGACTAGCGGGAGACAATGAGCAGTTCTTC.

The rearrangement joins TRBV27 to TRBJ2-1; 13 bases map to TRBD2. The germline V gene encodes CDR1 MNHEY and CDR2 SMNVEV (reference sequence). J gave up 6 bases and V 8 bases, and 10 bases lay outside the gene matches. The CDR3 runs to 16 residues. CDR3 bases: TGTGCCAGCGCCGGACTAGCGGGAGTTCTTGGCAATGAGCAGTTCTTC. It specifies CASAGLAGVLGNEQFF.

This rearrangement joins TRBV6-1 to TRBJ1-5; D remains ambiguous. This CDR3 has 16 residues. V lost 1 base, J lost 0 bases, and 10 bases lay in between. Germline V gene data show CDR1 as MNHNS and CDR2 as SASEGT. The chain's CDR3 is CASSEDFAGSNQPQHF. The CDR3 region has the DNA TGTGCCAGCAGTGAAGACTTTGCGGGTAGCAATCAGCCCCAGCATTTT.

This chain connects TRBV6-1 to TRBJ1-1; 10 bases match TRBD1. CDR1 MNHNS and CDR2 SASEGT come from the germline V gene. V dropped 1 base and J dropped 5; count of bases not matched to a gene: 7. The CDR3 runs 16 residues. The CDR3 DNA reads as TGTGCCAGCAGTGAAGTATCGGGACAGGGGAATACTGAAGCTTTCTTT. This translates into CASSEVSGQGNTEAFF.

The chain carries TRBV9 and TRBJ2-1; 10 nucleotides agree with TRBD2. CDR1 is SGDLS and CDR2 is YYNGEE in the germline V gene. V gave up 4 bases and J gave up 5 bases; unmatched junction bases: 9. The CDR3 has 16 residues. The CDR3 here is CASSSWGLAGDNEQFF. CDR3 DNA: TGTGCCAGCAGCTCATGGGGGCTAGCGGGGGACAATGAGCAGTTCTTC.

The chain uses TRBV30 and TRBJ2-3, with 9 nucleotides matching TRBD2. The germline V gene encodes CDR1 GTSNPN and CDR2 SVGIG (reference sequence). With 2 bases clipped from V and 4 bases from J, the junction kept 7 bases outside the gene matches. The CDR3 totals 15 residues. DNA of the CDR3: TGTGCCTGGAGTTCAATAGCGGGAGTGGCAGATACGCAGTATTTT. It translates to CAWSSIAGVADTQYF.

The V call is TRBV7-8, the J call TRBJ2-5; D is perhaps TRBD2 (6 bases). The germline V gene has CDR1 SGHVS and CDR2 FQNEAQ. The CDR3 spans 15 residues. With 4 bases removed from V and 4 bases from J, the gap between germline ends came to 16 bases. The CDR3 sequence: CASSSPHTGGETQYF. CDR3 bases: TGTGCCAGCAGCTCGCCACATACCGGGGGAGAGACCCAGTACTTC. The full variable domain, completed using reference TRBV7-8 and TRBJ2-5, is GAGVSQSPRYKVAKRGQDVALRCDPISGHVSLFWYQQALGQGPEFLTYFQNEAQLDKSGLPSDRFFAERPEGSVSTLKIQRTQQEDSAVYLCASSSPHTGGETQYFGPGTRLLVL.

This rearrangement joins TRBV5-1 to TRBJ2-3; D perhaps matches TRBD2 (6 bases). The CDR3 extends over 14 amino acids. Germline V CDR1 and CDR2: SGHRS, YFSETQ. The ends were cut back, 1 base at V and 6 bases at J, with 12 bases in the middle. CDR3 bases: TGCGCCAGCAGCTTGCGGGAGTTGGCGGATACGCAGTATTTT. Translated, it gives CASSLRELADTQYF. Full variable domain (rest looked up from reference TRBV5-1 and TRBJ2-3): KAGVTQTPRYLIKTRGQQVTLSCSPISGHRSVSWYQQTPGQGLQFLFEYFSETQRNKGNFPGRFSGRQFSNSRSEMNVSTLELGDSALYLCASSLRELADTQYFGPGTRLTVL.

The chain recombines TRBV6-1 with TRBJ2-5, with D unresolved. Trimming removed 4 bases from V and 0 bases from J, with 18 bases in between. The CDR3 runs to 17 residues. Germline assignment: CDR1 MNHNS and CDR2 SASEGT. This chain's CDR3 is CASSGPPHFPYQETQYF. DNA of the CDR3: TGTGCCAGCAGTGGTCCTCCCCACTTCCCGTACCAAGAGACCCAGTACTTC.

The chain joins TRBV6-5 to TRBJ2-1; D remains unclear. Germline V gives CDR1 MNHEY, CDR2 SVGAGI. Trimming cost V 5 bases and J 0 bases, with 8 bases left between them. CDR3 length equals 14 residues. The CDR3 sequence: CASSTASSYNEQFF. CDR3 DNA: TGTGCCAGCAGTACCGCGAGCTCCTACAATGAGCAGTTCTTC.

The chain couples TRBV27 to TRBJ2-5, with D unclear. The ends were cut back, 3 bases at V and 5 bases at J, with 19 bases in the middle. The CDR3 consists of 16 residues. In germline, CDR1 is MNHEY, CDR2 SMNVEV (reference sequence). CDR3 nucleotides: TGTGCCAGCAGTTTCGGTCAACAGACCCCCCGGGAGACCCAGTACTTC. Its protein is CASSFGQQTPRETQYF.

The CDR3 bases are TGTGCCAGCAGCCGCGCCTGGGACAGTTCCTACGAGCAGTACTTC. Translating it yields CASSRAWDSSYEQYF. The chain combines TRBV7-9 with TRBJ2-7, with TRBD1 matching 7 bases. This CDR3 has 15 residues. Looked up from germline, CDR1 is SEHNR and CDR2 is FQNEAQ (reference sequence). The trim removed 5 bases at V and 1 base at J, leaving 8 bases unmatched.

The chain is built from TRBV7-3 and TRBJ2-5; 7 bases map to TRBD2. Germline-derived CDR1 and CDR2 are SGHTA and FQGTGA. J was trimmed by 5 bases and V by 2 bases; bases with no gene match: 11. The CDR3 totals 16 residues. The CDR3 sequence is CASSLGGGRGRETQYF. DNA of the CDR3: TGTGCCAGCAGCTTAGGCGGGGGAAGAGGGAGGGAGACCCAGTACTTC.

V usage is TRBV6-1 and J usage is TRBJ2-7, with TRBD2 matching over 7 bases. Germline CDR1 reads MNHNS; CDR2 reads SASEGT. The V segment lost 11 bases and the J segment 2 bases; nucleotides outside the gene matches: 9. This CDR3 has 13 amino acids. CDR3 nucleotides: TGTGCCGGTTTGGCGGGAGATACCTACGAGCAGTACTTC. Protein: CAGLAGDTYEQYF.

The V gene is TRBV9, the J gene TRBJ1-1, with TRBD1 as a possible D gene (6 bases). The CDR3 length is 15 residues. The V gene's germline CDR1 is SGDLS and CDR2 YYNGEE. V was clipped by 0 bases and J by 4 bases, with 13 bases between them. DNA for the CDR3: TGTGCCAGCAGCGTAGGGCGGGGGGCGGGCACTGAAGCTTTCTTT. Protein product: CASSVGRGAGTEAFF. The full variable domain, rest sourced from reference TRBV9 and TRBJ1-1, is DSGVTQTPKHLITATGQRVTLRCSPRSGDLSVYWYQQSLDQGLQFLIQYYNGEERAKGNILERFSAQQFPDLHSELNLSSLELGDSALYFCASSVGRGAGTEAFFGQGTRLTVV.

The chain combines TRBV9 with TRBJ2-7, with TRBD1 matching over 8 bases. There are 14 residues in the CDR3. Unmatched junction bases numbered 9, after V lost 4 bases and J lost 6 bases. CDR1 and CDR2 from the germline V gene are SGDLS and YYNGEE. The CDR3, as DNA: TGTGCCAGCAGCCCCCAAGGGACAGGCCGCGAGCAGTACTTC. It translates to CASSPQGTGREQYF.

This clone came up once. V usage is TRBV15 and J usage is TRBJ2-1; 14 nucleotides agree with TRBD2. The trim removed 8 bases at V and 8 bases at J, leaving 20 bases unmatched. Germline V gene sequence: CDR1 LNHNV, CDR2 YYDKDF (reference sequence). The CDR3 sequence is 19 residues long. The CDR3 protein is CATGDLGLAGDDLRDEQFF. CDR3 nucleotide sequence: TGTGCCACCGGGGATCTGGGACTAGCGGGAGACGATCTCAGGGATGAGCAGTTCTTC. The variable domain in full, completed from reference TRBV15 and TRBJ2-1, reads DAMVIQNPRYQVTQFGKPVTLSCSQTLNHNVMYWYQQKSSQAPKLLFHYYDKDFNNEADTPDNFQSRRPNTSFCFLDIRSPGLGDTAMYLCATGDLGLAGDDLRDEQFFGPGTRLTVL.

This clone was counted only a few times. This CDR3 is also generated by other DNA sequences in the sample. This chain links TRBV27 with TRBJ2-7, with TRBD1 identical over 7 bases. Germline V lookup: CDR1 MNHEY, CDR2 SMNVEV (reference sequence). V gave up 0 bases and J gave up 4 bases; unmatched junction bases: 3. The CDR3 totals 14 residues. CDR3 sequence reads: CASSLSGQIYEQYF. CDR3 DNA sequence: TGTGCCAGCAGTTTATCGGGACAGATTTACGAGCAGTACTTC.

The CDR3 is CASSDRGQETQYF. The CDR3 nucleotides are TGTGCCAGCAGTGACAGGGGCCAAGAGACCCAGTACTTC. The chain uses TRBV27 and TRBJ2-5; 8 nucleotides line up with TRBD1. V lost 5 bases, J lost 1 base, and 0 bases stayed unmatched. This CDR3 spans 13 amino acids. Germline CDR1 is MNHEY and CDR2 is SMNVEV (reference sequence).

The CDR3 reads CASGLAGAYEQYF. The CDR3 DNA sequence: TGTGCCAGCGGACTAGCGGGAGCCTACGAGCAGTACTTC. The gene calls are TRBV28 and TRBJ2-7, with 13 nucleotides matching TRBD2. V lost 8 bases to trimming and J lost 2 bases; unmatched junction nucleotides: 0. Germline CDR1 reads MDHEN; CDR2 reads SYDVKM. CDR3 length: 13 amino acids.

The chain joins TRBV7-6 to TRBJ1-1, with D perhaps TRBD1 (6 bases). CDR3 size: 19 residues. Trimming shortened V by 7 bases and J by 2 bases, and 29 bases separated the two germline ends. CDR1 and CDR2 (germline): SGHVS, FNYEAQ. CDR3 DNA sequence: TGTGCCAGCAACGGCGGTGGCAGGGGACCCGAGTCTTTAAACACTGAAGCTTTCTTT. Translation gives CASNGGGRGPESLNTEAFF. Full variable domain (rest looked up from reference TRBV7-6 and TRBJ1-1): GAGVSQSPRYKVTKRGQDVALRCDPISGHVSLYWYRQALGQGPEFLTYFNYEAQQDKSGLPNDRFSAERPEGSISTLTIQRTEQRDSAMYRCASNGGGRGPESLNTEAFFGQGTRLTVV.

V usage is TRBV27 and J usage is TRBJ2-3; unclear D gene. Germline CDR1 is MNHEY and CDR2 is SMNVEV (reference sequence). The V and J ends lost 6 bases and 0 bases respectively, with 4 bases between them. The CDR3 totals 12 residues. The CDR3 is CASRTSTDTQYF. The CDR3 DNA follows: TGTGCCAGCAGAACTAGCACAGATACGCAGTATTTT.

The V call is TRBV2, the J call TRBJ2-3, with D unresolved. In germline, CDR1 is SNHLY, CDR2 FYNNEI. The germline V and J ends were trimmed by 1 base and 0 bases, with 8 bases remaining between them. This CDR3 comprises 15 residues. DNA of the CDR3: TGTGCCAGCAGTGAAGACAGATCTAGCACAGATACGCAGTATTTT. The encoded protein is CASSEDRSSTDTQYF.

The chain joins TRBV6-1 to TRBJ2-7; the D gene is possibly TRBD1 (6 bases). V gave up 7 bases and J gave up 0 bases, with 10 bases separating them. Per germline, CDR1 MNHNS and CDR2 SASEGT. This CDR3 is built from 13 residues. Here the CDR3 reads CASISDSSYEQYF. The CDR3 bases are TGTGCCAGCATCTCGGACAGCTCCTACGAGCAGTACTTC.

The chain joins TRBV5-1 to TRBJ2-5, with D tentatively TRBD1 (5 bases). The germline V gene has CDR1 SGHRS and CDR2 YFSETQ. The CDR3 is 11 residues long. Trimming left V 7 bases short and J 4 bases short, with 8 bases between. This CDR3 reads CASRQSETQYF. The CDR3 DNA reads TGCGCCAGCCGACAGTCAGAGACCCAGTACTTC. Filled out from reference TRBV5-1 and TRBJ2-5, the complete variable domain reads KAGVTQTPRYLIKTRGQQVTLSCSPISGHRSVSWYQQTPGQGLQFLFEYFSETQRNKGNFPGRFSGRQFSNSRSEMNVSTLELGDSALYLCASRQSETQYFGPGTRLLVL.

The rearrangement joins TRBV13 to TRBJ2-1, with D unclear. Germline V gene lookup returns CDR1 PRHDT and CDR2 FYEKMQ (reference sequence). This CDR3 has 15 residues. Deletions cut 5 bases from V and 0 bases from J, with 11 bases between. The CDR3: CASSSVVSSYNEQFF. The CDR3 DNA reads TGTGCCAGCAGCAGCGTCGTCAGCTCCTACAATGAGCAGTTCTTC.

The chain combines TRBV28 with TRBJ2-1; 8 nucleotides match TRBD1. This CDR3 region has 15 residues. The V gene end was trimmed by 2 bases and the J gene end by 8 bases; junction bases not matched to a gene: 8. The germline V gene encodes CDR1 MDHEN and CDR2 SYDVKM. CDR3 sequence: CASSLMDRAIDEQFF. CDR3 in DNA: TGTGCCAGCAGTTTAATGGACAGGGCTATAGATGAGCAGTTCTTC.

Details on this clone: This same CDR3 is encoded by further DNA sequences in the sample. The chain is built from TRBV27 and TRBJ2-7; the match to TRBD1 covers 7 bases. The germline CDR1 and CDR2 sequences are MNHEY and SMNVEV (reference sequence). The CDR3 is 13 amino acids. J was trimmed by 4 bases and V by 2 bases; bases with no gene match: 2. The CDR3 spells CASSLTGVYEQYF. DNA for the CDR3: TGTGCCAGCAGTTTAACAGGGGTGTACGAGCAGTACTTC.